One and the same sample provided the 19 T cell receptor beta chains below, sequenced in a study of control samples from healthy donors and cancer patients. The protocol was immunoSEQ multiplex PCR, while the TCRdb copy is restricted to in-frame clones and leaves out a portion. The table lists 150,000 or so clones, about 89% of them singletons, with 5.5% to 7.5% in the top ten. Sequencing was done on a sample of blood. All receptors derive from a man aged 18 to 30 in good health.

The chain links TRBV10-3 to TRBJ1-6; no clear D. The CDR3 is 12 amino acids. Per germline, CDR1 ENHRY and CDR2 SYGVKD. Trimming pared 6 bases from V and 5 bases from J, leaving 5 bases between. The CDR3 DNA is TGTGCCATCAGCCAGGATAATTCACCCCTCCACTTT. It translates to CAISQDNSPLHF.

This clone appeared a single time. The genes are TRBV5-1 and TRBJ2-2; TRBD1 is a possible D gene (6 bases). This CDR3 is 15 amino acids long. The ends were cut back, 3 bases at V and 7 bases at J, with 16 bases in the middle. Germline assignment: CDR1 SGHRS and CDR2 YFSETQ. CDR3 in amino acids: CASSSVQGRDGELFF. DNA of the CDR3: TGCGCCAGCAGCTCCGTTCAGGGGCGCGACGGGGAGCTGTTTTTT.

The CDR3, as DNA: TGTGCCAGCTCACTGACAGGGGCCGCTGATTCACCCCTCCACTTT. Its translation: CASSLTGAADSPLHF. J is TRBJ1-6 and V is TRBV18, with TRBD1 identical over 8 bases. V was pared by 4 bases and J by 8 bases, with 7 bases of the junction left unmatched. Germline CDR1 and CDR2: KGHSH and LQKENI. The CDR3 is 15 residues long. Filled out from reference TRBV18 and TRBJ1-6, the complete variable domain reads NAGVMQNPRHLVRRRGQEARLRCSPMKGHSHVYWYRQLPEEGLKFMVYLQKENIIDESGMPKERFSAEFPKEGPSILRIQQVVRGDSAAYFCASSLTGAADSPLHFGNGTRLTVT.

The chain recombines TRBV5-1 with TRBJ2-1, with D perhaps TRBD1 or TRBD2 (6 bases each). CDR3 length: 14 residues. Trimming took 0 bases from V and 9 from J, leaving 13 bases between them. CDR1 is SGHRS and CDR2 is YFSETQ in the germline V gene. Written as DNA, the CDR3 is TGCGCCAGCAGCTTGGAAGGGGGGCCTACTGAGCAGTTCTTC. Translating gives CASSLEGGPTEQFF.

The gene calls are TRBV20-1 and TRBJ2-7; D is unresolved. This CDR3 comprises 16 residues. Per germline, CDR1 DFQATT and CDR2 SNEGSKA (reference sequence). Trimming cost V 3 bases and J 1 base, with 19 bases left between them. Here the CDR3 reads CSASFDLWPVSYEQYF. CDR3 bases: TGCAGTGCTAGTTTTGATTTATGGCCAGTATCCTACGAGCAGTACTTC.

The V call is TRBV7-2, the J call TRBJ2-7; D is perhaps TRBD1 (6 bases). CDR3 length: 14 residues. V gave up 5 bases and J gave up 5 bases, with 16 bases separating them. Germline CDR1 SGHTA, CDR2 FQGNSA. CDR3 nucleotides: TGTGCCAGCAGCCCACAAACAGGGAGCCACGAGCAGTACTTC. It yields the protein CASSPQTGSHEQYF.

The rearrangement uses TRBV28 and TRBJ1-2; 10 nucleotides align to TRBD1. CDR3 length: 14 amino acids. The germline V gene encodes CDR1 MDHEN and CDR2 SYDVKM. The J segment lost 2 bases and the V segment lost 6 bases, leaving 3 bases of the junction unmatched. The CDR3 sequence: CASSGQGGNYGYTF. The CDR3, as DNA: TGTGCCAGCAGCGGACAGGGGGGAAACTATGGCTACACCTTC.

This sequence joins TRBV2 and TRBJ1-2; D remains ambiguous. Between the trimmed V and J ends, which lost 5 bases and 2 bases, there was a span of 9 bases. This CDR3 region has 13 residues. Germline CDR1 SNHLY, CDR2 FYNNEI. CDR3 residues: CASSRDGNYGYTF. The CDR3 DNA follows: TGTGCCAGCAGTCGAGACGGCAACTATGGCTACACCTTC.

This clone has just one count. This chain connects TRBV7-3 to TRBJ2-3; 12 positions agree with TRBD2. The germline CDR1 and CDR2 sequences are SGHTA and FQGTGA. The CDR3 extends over 18 amino acids. With 5 bases clipped from V and 5 bases from J, the junction kept 14 bases outside the gene matches. The CDR3 is CASSPLGPSGGALDTQYF. Here the CDR3 DNA reads TGTGCCAGCAGCCCGCTTGGACCTAGCGGGGGGGCCCTAGATACGCAGTATTTT.

The rearrangement joins TRBV24-1 to TRBJ2-5; D call uncertain. CDR1 and CDR2 from the germline V gene are KGHDR and SFDVKD. This CDR3 comprises 16 residues. V was trimmed by 8 bases and J by 2 bases, leaving 20 bases between them. This chain's CDR3 is CATTSGYLTCQETQYF. The CDR3 DNA reads as TGTGCCACCACTTCCGGGTACTTAACCTGTCAAGAGACCCAGTACTTC.

This clone appeared a single time. J is TRBJ1-4 and V is TRBV10-1; D is ambiguous. V was clipped by 0 bases and J by 8 bases, with 13 bases between them. The CDR3 runs to 15 residues. Germline CDR1 is WNHNN and CDR2 is SYGVQD (reference sequence). CDR3 sequence reads: CASSESLDGDEKLFF. CDR3 sequence (DNA): TGCGCCAGCAGTGAGTCGCTGGACGGAGACGAAAAACTGTTTTTT.

The chain couples TRBV3-1 (or the pseudogene TRBV3-2) to TRBJ2-5; D is undetermined. V was trimmed by 0 bases and J by 6 bases, leaving 5 bases between them. CDR3 length equals 12 residues. The germline gives CDR1 LGHDT, CDR2 YNNKEL (reference sequence). The CDR3 sequence: CASSQDRKTQYF. DNA for the CDR3: TGTGCCAGCAGCCAAGATAGGAAGACCCAGTACTTC.

The chain couples TRBV18 to TRBJ1-2; 7 bases are a match to TRBD1. This CDR3 spans 16 amino acids. The germline CDR1 and CDR2 sequences are KGHSH and LQKENI. The ends lost 4 bases at V and 8 bases at J; junction bases unmatched: 16. CDR3 in amino acids: CASSRYGLTGEEGYTF. CDR3 bases: TGTGCCAGCTCACGTTATGGCCTTACAGGGGAGGAGGGCTACACCTTC.

V usage is TRBV6-4 and J usage is TRBJ2-2; D is undetermined. The ends were cut back, 2 bases at V and 1 base at J, with 5 bases in the middle. The CDR3 is 14 residues long. CDR1 is MRHNA, CDR2 SNTAGT, per germline. This CDR3 is CASSDEVNTGELFF. The CDR3 DNA is TGTGCCAGCAGTGACGAGGTGAACACCGGGGAGCTGTTTTTT.

The V call is TRBV5-1, the J call TRBJ2-1; possibly TRBD2 for D (5 bases). Germline V gene lookup returns CDR1 SGHRS and CDR2 YFSETQ. V was clipped by 0 bases and J by 8 bases, with 12 bases between them. The CDR3 has 14 residues. As DNA, the CDR3 is TGCGCCAGCAGCTTGGAACTAGTCCGCGATGAGCAGTTCTTC. Protein product: CASSLELVRDEQFF.

The J gene is TRBJ2-2, the V gene TRBV10-2; unclear D gene. Germline V CDR1 and CDR2: WSHSY, SAAADI. Between the trimmed V and J ends, which lost 3 bases and 8 bases, there was a span of 4 bases. The CDR3 loop spans 11 amino acids. The CDR3 loop reads CASSESGELFF. The CDR3 nucleotides read TGCGCCAGCAGTGAATCAGGGGAGCTGTTTTTT.

The chain links TRBV7-7 to TRBJ2-2; D gene uncertain. V was cut by 2 bases and J by 5 bases, with 15 bases left in between. The germline CDR1 and CDR2 sequences are SSHAT and FNYEAQ (reference sequence). The CDR3 is 16 amino acids. The chain's CDR3 is CASSLIWQPKTGELFF. Here the CDR3 DNA reads TGTGCCAGCAGCTTAATTTGGCAGCCAAAGACCGGGGAGCTGTTTTTT.

Comments on this clone: One end of the junction does not line up with germline, which may come from a read error. The J gene is TRBJ2-7, the V gene TRBV5-6, with D maybe TRBD1 (6 bases). This CDR3 spans 14 amino acids. Germline V gene sequence: CDR1 SGHDT, CDR2 YYEEEE. Written as DNA, the CDR3 is TGTGCCAGCAGCTTGGACAGGGCCTCCCACGAGCAGTACTTC. As protein: CASSLDRASHEQYF.

V is TRBV27 and J is TRBJ2-7, with TRBD1 identical over 7 bases. The CDR3 consists of 13 residues. The J segment lost 6 bases and the V segment lost 9 bases, leaving 11 bases of the junction unmatched. The germline V gene encodes CDR1 MNHEY and CDR2 SMNVEV (reference sequence). CDR3 in DNA: TGTGCCAGTTCGCACAGGGGAATCCGCGAGCAGTACTTC. Its translation is CASSHRGIREQYF.